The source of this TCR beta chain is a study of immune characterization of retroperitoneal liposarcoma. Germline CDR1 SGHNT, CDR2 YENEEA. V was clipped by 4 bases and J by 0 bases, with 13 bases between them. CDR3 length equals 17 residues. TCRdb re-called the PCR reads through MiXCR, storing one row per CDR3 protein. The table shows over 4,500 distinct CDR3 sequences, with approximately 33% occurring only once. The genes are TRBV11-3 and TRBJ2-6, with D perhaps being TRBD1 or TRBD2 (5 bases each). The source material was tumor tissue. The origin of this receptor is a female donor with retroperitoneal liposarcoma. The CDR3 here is CASSSGGGSSGANVLTF. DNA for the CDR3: TGTGCCAGCAGCTCGGGTGGGGGATCCTCTGGGGCCAACGTCCTGACTTTC.